This passage covers 32 T cell receptor beta chains from one sample sequenced in a study. TCRdb re-analysed the 5' RACE reads in MiXCR, keeping a single row per CDR3 protein. The table has 60,000 to 65,000 distinct CDR3 sequences, 30% seen once. The specimen sequenced was tumor-infiltrating naive CD4+ T cells sorted from the breast tumor. Subset given: naive CD4+ T cells, CD4+CD45RA+CD25-. The receptors come from a female donor with breast cancer.

The V gene is TRBV10-3, the J gene TRBJ1-1; D gene ambiguous. CDR3 length: 12 amino acids. The V and J ends lost 6 bases and 5 bases respectively, with 10 bases between them. Germline V gene sequence: CDR1 ENHRY, CDR2 SYGVKD. This CDR3 is CAIREGSTEAFF. In DNA form, the CDR3 reads TGTGCCATCAGGGAAGGGTCGACTGAAGCTTTCTTT.

At least ten counts were recorded for this clonotype. CDR3 DNA: TGTGCCAGCAGCACGGGACCCCCGGGCCATACCGGGGAGCTGTTTTTT. Its translation: CASSTGPPGHTGELFF. The chain combines TRBV11-2 with TRBJ2-2; D possibly uses TRBD1 or TRBD2 (5 bases each). The CDR3 is 16 residues long. V gave up 5 bases and J gave up 5 bases, with 18 bases separating them. Germline V gives CDR1 SGHAT, CDR2 FQNNGV.

This clonotype came up a few times. The chain combines TRBV4-2 with TRBJ2-3; TRBD2 matches 9 bases. CDR3 length: 15 residues. V was pared by 8 bases and J by 8 bases, with 14 bases of the junction left unmatched. Germline CDR1 is LGHNA and CDR2 is YNFKEQ. CDR3 bases: TGTGCCAGCGAGGGGGCTAGCGGGACCCGGGGTACGCAGTATTTT. Amino acid sequence: CASEGASGTRGTQYF.

This clonotype was observed a few times. J is TRBJ1-1 and V is TRBV4-2; D call uncertain. The V end lost 0 bases, the J end lost 10 bases, and 6 bases lay between the germline ends. Germline loops: CDR1 LGHNA, CDR2 YNFKEQ. The CDR3 covers 11 residues. The CDR3 DNA reads as TGTGCCAGCAGCCAAGAACTGCGAGCTTTCTTT. It specifies CASSQELRAFF.

This clonotype was counted a few times. The V gene is TRBV20-1, the J gene TRBJ2-3; 9 bases agree with TRBD1. Germline lookup yields CDR1 DFQATT and CDR2 SNEGSKA (reference sequence). The CDR3 runs 14 residues. Unmatched junction bases numbered 5, after V lost 4 bases and J lost 3 bases. In nucleotides, the CDR3 is TGCAGTGCTAACGACAGGGGGATGACAGATACGCAGTATTTT. Translated, it gives CSANDRGMTDTQYF.

This chain connects TRBV3-1 to TRBJ1-1; 8 positions agree with TRBD1. CDR3 length: 15 residues. V dropped 4 bases and J dropped 3; count of bases not matched to a gene: 7. The germline CDR1 and CDR2 sequences are LGHDT and YNNKEL (reference sequence). The CDR3 loop reads CASSLRDRLYTEAFF. The CDR3 region has the DNA TGTGCCAGCAGCCTTCGGGACAGGCTATACACTGAAGCTTTCTTT.

V and J are TRBV13 and TRBJ2-5; D might be TRBD1 (5 bases). Germline CDR1 reads PRHDT; CDR2 reads FYEKMQ (reference sequence). Trimming left V 5 bases short and J 2 bases short, with 30 bases between. The CDR3 consists of 20 residues. Here the CDR3 DNA reads TGTGCCAGCAGCGGACGAGACAGACCTCCTCGGACGGTTACTCAAGAGACCCAGTACTTC. It encodes CASSGRDRPPRTVTQETQYF.

The chain employs TRBV6-5 and TRBJ1-1, with D uncertain. The CDR3 sequence is 11 residues long. CDR1 is MNHEY, CDR2 SVGAGI, per germline. The V end was cut by 6 bases, the J end by 9 bases, with 11 bases between. The CDR3 here is CASSRGDQAFF. DNA for the CDR3: TGTGCCAGCAGCCGCGGCGATCAAGCTTTCTTT.

Points on this clonotype: A read error may explain this, as a much larger clone is one base away. In this CDR3 the conserved last residue, phenylalanine or tryptophan, is missing, so a read error is likely. The J gene is TRBJ2-1, the V gene TRBV9; 8 bases are shared with TRBD2. This CDR3 region has 16 residues. The germline V gene has CDR1 SGDLS and CDR2 YYNGEE. V trimming: 0 bases; J trimming: 0 bases; junction bases outside the gene matches: 2. CDR3 DNA sequence: TGTGCCAGCAGCGTAGAGGGACTAGGCTCCTACAATGAGCAGTTCTTA. This translates into CASSVEGLGSYNEQFL.

The rearrangement links TRBV5-4 to TRBJ1-2; 8 nucleotides line up with TRBD1. Unmatched junction bases numbered 6, after V lost 4 bases and J lost 4 bases. The CDR3 is made up of 14 amino acids. Germline V gene sequence: CDR1 SGHNT, CDR2 YYREEE (reference sequence). The CDR3: CASSVTGVLYGYTF. The CDR3 DNA reads as TGTGCCAGCAGCGTGACAGGGGTTCTCTATGGCTACACCTTC.

V usage is TRBV15 and J usage is TRBJ2-7; TRBD2 agrees at 13 bases. CDR3 length: 13 residues. The germline gives CDR1 LNHNV, CDR2 YYDKDF (reference sequence). The V segment lost 5 bases and the J segment 12 bases; nucleotides outside the gene matches: 7. CDR3 protein: CATSPGTSGTPYF. The CDR3 DNA is TGTGCCACCAGCCCCGGGACTAGCGGGACACCGTACTTC.

There are a few counts of this clonotype. V is TRBV4-2 and J is TRBJ2-1; 11 bases match TRBD2. Germline V gene lookup returns CDR1 LGHNA and CDR2 YNFKEQ. This CDR3 contains 20 residues. V shed 0 bases and J 0 bases; nucleotides not matched to a gene: 10. The CDR3 sequence is CASSQELRLAGLSSYNEQFF. CDR3 in DNA: TGTGCCAGCAGCCAAGAACTACGACTAGCGGGACTTAGCTCCTACAATGAGCAGTTCTTC.

This clonotype was found a few times. V usage is TRBV7-2 and J usage is TRBJ2-7; no reliable D call. In germline, CDR1 is SGHTA, CDR2 FQGNSA. V lost 5 bases, J lost 3 bases, and 14 bases lay in between. This CDR3 region has 14 residues. The CDR3 DNA reads TGTGCCAGCAGCACGAGGACGGTCGACTACGAGCAGTACTTC. Translating it yields CASSTRTVDYEQYF. The entire variable domain, with the rest obtained from reference TRBV7-2 and TRBJ2-7, is as follows: GAGVSQSPSNKVTEKGKDVELRCDPISGHTALYWYRQSLGQGLEFLIYFQGNSAPDKSGLPSDRFSAERTGGSVSTLTIQRTQQEDSAVYLCASSTRTVDYEQYFGPGTRLTVT.

This clonotype was seen only a few times. The chain employs TRBV20-1 and TRBJ2-5, with TRBD2 as a possible D gene (5 bases). The CDR3 totals 13 residues. Between the trimmed V and J ends, which lost 0 bases and 4 bases, there was a span of 9 bases. Per the germline V gene, CDR1 is DFQATT and CDR2 is SNEGSKA (reference sequence). The CDR3 DNA is TGCAGTGCTAGAGATATCCGGGGAGAGACCCAGTACTTC. Amino acids: CSARDIRGETQYF.

On this clonotype: A clone one base away is much larger, so this may be a read error. The V and J genes are TRBV6-5 and TRBJ1-1; D not resolved. Per germline, CDR1 MNHEY and CDR2 SVGAGI. The CDR3 covers 12 residues. The CDR3 loop is CVSSYEGTEAFF. CDR3 bases: TGTGTCAGCAGTTACGAAGGGACTGAAGCTTTCTTT.

This sequence joins TRBV4-1 and TRBJ2-3; 9 bases line up with TRBD2. In germline, CDR1 is MGHRA, CDR2 YSYEKL. The V and J ends lost 10 bases and 0 bases, in that order; junction bases with no gene match: 5. This CDR3 has 14 amino acids. The CDR3, as DNA: TGCGCCACCAGACTAGCGGAAAGCACAGATACGCAGTATTTT. Its protein product is CATRLAESTDTQYF.

V is TRBV7-3 and J is TRBJ2-2; 7 nucleotides agree with TRBD2. V gave up 5 bases and J gave up 4 bases; unmatched junction bases: 4. The germline V gene encodes CDR1 SGHTA and CDR2 FQGTGA. This CDR3 is built from 14 residues. This CDR3 is CASSPSGATGELFF. CDR3 sequence (DNA): TGTGCCAGCAGCCCCAGCGGGGCCACCGGGGAGCTGTTTTTT. Combining the CDR3 with reference TRBV7-3 and TRBJ2-2 gives the whole variable domain GAGVSQTPSNKVTEKGKYVELRCDPISGHTALYWYRQSLGQGPEFLIYFQGTGAADDSGLPNDRFFAVRPEGSVSTLKIQRTERGDSAVYLCASSPSGATGELFFGEGSRLTVL.

This clonotype turned up a few times. This chain uses TRBV7-9 with TRBJ2-3; TRBD1 agrees at 11 bases. The CDR3 covers 14 residues. Unmatched junction bases numbered 2, after V lost 7 bases and J lost 2 bases. The germline V gene has CDR1 SEHNR and CDR2 FQNEAQ (reference sequence). The CDR3 sequence is CASTGQGDTDTQYF. Here the CDR3 DNA reads TGTGCCAGCACGGGACAGGGGGACACAGATACGCAGTATTTT.

A note on this clonotype: Just one base apart from a much larger clone, this may be a read error. J is TRBJ2-1 and V is TRBV5-1; 7 bases agree with TRBD2. The CDR3 runs to 15 residues. Germline assignment: CDR1 SGHRS and CDR2 YFSETQ. CDR3 coding DNA: TGCGCCAGCAGCTTGGAGGGGACTAACTACAATGAGCGGTTCTTC. The encoded protein is CASSLEGTNYNERFF. Using reference TRBV5-1 and TRBJ2-1 for the parts outside the CDR3, the full variable domain is KAGVTQTPRYLIKTRGQQVTLSCSPISGHRSVSWYQQTPGQGLQFLFEYFSETQRNKGNFPGRFSGRQFSNSRSEMNVSTLELGDSALYLCASSLEGTNYNERFFGPGTRLTVL.

Regarding this clonotype: One end of the junction is discordant with germline, which a read error may explain. J is TRBJ1-5 and V is TRBV20-1; D is unresolved. The germline V gene encodes CDR1 DFQATT and CDR2 SNEGSKA (reference sequence). The CDR3 spans 15 residues. The CDR3 sequence: CSASLSLASSQPQHF. CDR3 nucleotides: TGCAGTGCTAGTCTCTCATTAGCTAGCAGTCAGCCCCAGCATTTT.

J is TRBJ2-7 and V is TRBV7-8, with TRBD1 identical over 10 bases. V was pared by 5 bases and J by 3 bases, with 16 bases of the junction left unmatched. Germline-derived CDR1 and CDR2 are SGHVS and FQNEAQ. The CDR3 sequence is 18 residues long. CDR3 in amino acids: CASSEGTGAISSLYEQYF. DNA for the CDR3: TGTGCCAGCAGCGAGGGGACAGGGGCAATCTCTAGCCTCTACGAGCAGTACTTC.

A word on this clonotype: Mismatch with germline at one junction end may stem from a read error. This chain links TRBV20-1 with TRBJ2-7; TRBD1 might be the D (6 bases). Germline CDR1 and CDR2: DFQATT and SNEGSKA (reference sequence). The CDR3 extends over 13 amino acids. The DNA of the CDR3 is TGCAGTGCTAGAATCCAGGGGTCCTACGGGCAGTACTTC. It encodes CSARIQGSYGQYF.

This clonotype was counted at least ten times. The genes are TRBV5-1 and TRBJ2-6; 7 nucleotides agree with TRBD1. Unmatched junction bases numbered 13, after V lost 7 bases and J lost 0 bases. Germline lookup yields CDR1 SGHRS and CDR2 YFSETQ. This CDR3 has 18 residues. The CDR3 loop reads CASRVPGQTHSGANVLTF. The CDR3 nucleotides are TGCGCCAGCCGCGTACCGGGACAGACTCACTCTGGGGCCAACGTCCTGACTTTC.

This clonotype was observed a handful of times. This chain joins TRBV19 and TRBJ2-7; tentative D call: TRBD1 (6 bases). Germline V gives CDR1 LNHDA, CDR2 SQIVND (reference sequence). The germline V and J ends were trimmed by 7 bases and 2 bases, with 9 bases remaining between them. This CDR3 is built from 12 residues. The CDR3 coding sequence is TGTGCCAGTAAGGGGGTGGCCTACGAGCAGTACTTC. It translates to CASKGVAYEQYF.

This clonotype has just a few counts. A much larger clone differs from this one at a single base, so this may be a read error. V gene TRBV5-1 combines with J gene TRBJ2-3; 14 bases are a match to TRBD2. The J segment lost 5 bases and the V segment lost 4 bases, leaving 6 bases of the junction unmatched. The germline gives CDR1 SGHRS, CDR2 YFSETQ. This CDR3 spans 16 amino acids. CDR3 in amino acids: CASSVGLAGAGDTQYF. For the CDR3, the DNA is TGCGCCAGCAGCGTGGGACTAGCGGGAGCAGGAGATACGCAGTATTTT.

This clonotype was counted only a few times. This chain joins TRBV7-2 and TRBJ2-5; D perhaps matches TRBD2 (5 bases). The germline V gene encodes CDR1 SGHTA and CDR2 FQGNSA. CDR3 length: 13 amino acids. The V end lost 3 bases, the J end lost 1 base, and 6 bases lay between the germline ends. This chain's CDR3 is CASSLRVQETQYF. The CDR3, as DNA: TGTGCCAGCAGCTTGCGGGTCCAAGAGACCCAGTACTTC.

In the case of this clonotype: The junction departs from germline at one end; a sequencing error may be responsible. The gene calls are TRBV29-1 and TRBJ1-2, with 7 bases lining up with TRBD1. This CDR3 spans 12 amino acids. CDR1 and CDR2 from the germline V gene are SQVTM and ANQGSEA. The chain's CDR3 is CSVSAVQGDFSF. The CDR3 DNA sequence: TGCAGCGTTAGTGCTGTGCAGGGGGATTTCTCCTTC.

To note about this clonotype: This clone may be a read error of a much larger clone one base away. The chain has TRBV12-3 or TRBV12-4 and TRBJ2-3; perhaps TRBD2 as D (5 bases). CDR3 length equals 14 residues. Written as DNA, the CDR3 is TGTGCAACTAGAAGGGTAGCTAGCACAGATACGCAGTATTTT. It is translated as CATRRVASTDTQYF.

The chain links TRBV25-1 to TRBJ2-7; no definite D call. Deletions cut 4 bases from V and 4 bases from J, with 11 bases between. Germline loops: CDR1 MGHDK, CDR2 SYGVNS. The CDR3 length is 13 residues. The CDR3 sequence: CASSGSNRYEQYF. DNA of the CDR3: TGTGCCAGCAGTGGTTCGAACCGTTACGAGCAGTACTTC.

The chain combines TRBV6-1 with TRBJ2-3; D may be TRBD2 (5 bases). Trimming took 8 bases from V and 0 from J, leaving 12 bases between them. Per the germline V gene, CDR1 is MNHNS and CDR2 is SASEGT. The CDR3 has 14 amino acids. CDR3: CASDYTGSTDTQYF. The CDR3 DNA follows: TGTGCCAGCGACTATACGGGCAGCACAGATACGCAGTATTTT.

The chain recombines TRBV27 with TRBJ2-3; 9 nucleotides align to TRBD2. Trimming at V came to 5 bases and at J to 2 bases, leaving 11 bases not matched to a gene. The CDR3 spans 17 residues. The germline gives CDR1 MNHEY, CDR2 SMNVEV (reference sequence). In DNA form, the CDR3 reads TGTGCCAGCAGTCCTATACTGCGGGAGGGGTACACAGATACGCAGTATTTT. The encoded protein is CASSPILREGYTDTQYF.

The V gene is TRBV7-6, the J gene TRBJ2-7, with a weak D call TRBD2 (5 bases). V lost 5 bases and J 5 bases, leaving 19 bases between the germline ends. CDR3 length equals 15 residues. Germline V gene sequence: CDR1 SGHVS, CDR2 FNYEAQ. The CDR3 nucleotides read TGTGCCAGCAGCACCGGGATCACGACATCTCACGAGCAGTACTTC. Translated, it gives CASSTGITTSHEQYF.